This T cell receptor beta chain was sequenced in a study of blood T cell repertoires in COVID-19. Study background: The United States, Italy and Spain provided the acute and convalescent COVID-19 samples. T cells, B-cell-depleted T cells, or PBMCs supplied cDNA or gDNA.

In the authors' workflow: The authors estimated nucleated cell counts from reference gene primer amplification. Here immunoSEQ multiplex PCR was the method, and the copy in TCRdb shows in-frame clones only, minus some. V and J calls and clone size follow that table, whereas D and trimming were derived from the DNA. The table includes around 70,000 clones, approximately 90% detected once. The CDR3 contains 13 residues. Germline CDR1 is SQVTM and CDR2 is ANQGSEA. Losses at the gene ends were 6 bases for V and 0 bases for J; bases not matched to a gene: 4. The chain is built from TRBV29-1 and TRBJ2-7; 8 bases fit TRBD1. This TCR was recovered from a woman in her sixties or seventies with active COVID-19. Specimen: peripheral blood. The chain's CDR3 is CSVRTGSSYEQYF. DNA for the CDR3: TGCAGCGTGCGGACAGGGAGCTCCTACGAGCAGTACTTC.